This T cell receptor beta chain comes out of a study of human T cells and chemical hapten exposure. Points from the study as a whole: High-frequency TCRs, those above 1 in 1000, stayed the same after DPC sensitization.

Trimming stripped 10 bases from V and 2 bases from J, with 19 bases between. The CDR3 consists of 15 residues. Germline V gene sequence: CDR1 SNHLY, CDR2 FYNNEI. TCRdb used MiXCR to reprocess the RACE reads, holding one entry per CDR3 protein. The sample shows approximately 80,000 distinct CDR3 sequences, about 10% of them seen only once. As to time point: patch test 1, 2 weeks after DPC sensitization. As to treatment: therapeutic diphenylcyclopropenone sensitization with weekly scalp DPC. This clonotype was observed many times. Its antigen is still unknown. The V gene is TRBV2, the J gene TRBJ2-3; possible D gene TRBD2, 6 bases. The sample was whole blood, taken in connection with sensitization to the hapten diphenylcyclopropenone (DPC). The receptor was derived from a woman aged 50 to 60 with alopecia areata. Some clones in this sample may be carry-over from other donors' samples. The CDR3 coding sequence is TGTGCCACCCCGGCGGAGGGGAGGCTCACAGATACGCAGTATTTT. Amino acid sequence: CATPAEGRLTDTQYF.